These 18 T cell receptor beta chains were all obtained from the same sample, sequenced in a study of beta chain features in type 1 diabetes. Reverse transcription of all isolated RNA meant that expressed TCRB transcripts were sequenced. TCRdb's copy holds only in-frame clones and misses some; the assay was immunoSEQ multiplex PCR. The sample carries about 620,000 clones, roughly 16% recorded once. The sequenced sample was naive CD4+ T cells from blood. These receptors came from a man aged 18 to 29 in good health.

This chain uses TRBV5-1 with TRBJ2-7; D is unresolved. Trimming pared 2 bases from V and 0 bases from J, leaving 6 bases between. Germline CDR1 is SGHRS and CDR2 is YFSETQ. The CDR3 has 13 residues. CDR3 residues: CASSLRSSYEQYF. DNA for the CDR3: TGCGCCAGCAGCTTACGGAGCTCCTACGAGCAGTACTTC.

V is TRBV7-2 and J is TRBJ2-1; 14 nucleotides align to TRBD2. The germline V gene has CDR1 SGHTA and CDR2 FQGNSA. This CDR3 is built from 16 residues. Unmatched junction bases numbered 2, after V lost 1 base and J lost 6 bases. CDR3 region: CASSLGGTSGSNEQFF. The CDR3 DNA is TGTGCCAGCAGCTTAGGAGGGACTAGCGGGAGCAATGAGCAGTTCTTC.

The chain uses TRBV5-6 and TRBJ1-4; D is unclear. The CDR3 length is 17 residues. Deletions cut 4 bases from V and 3 bases from J, with 19 bases between. Germline V gene sequence: CDR1 SGHDT, CDR2 YYEEEE. CDR3 DNA: TGTGCCAGCAGCCCACCAGGTCGGTCGGGAGCTAATGAAAAACTGTTTTTT. Translated, it gives CASSPPGRSGANEKLFF.

This clone has only a few counts. The V call is TRBV6-5, the J call TRBJ1-1; no reliable D call. CDR3 length: 11 amino acids. Germline assignment: CDR1 MNHEY and CDR2 SVGAGI. V was cut by 2 bases and J by 7 bases, with 5 bases left in between. The CDR3 DNA reads TGTGCCAGCAGTTACCTCAGTGAAGCTTTCTTT. Amino acid sequence: CASSYLSEAFF.

This chain connects TRBV7-6 to TRBJ2-7; the D is unclear. Germline V CDR1 and CDR2: SGHVS, FNYEAQ. V was clipped by 2 bases and J by 6 bases, with 11 bases between them. This CDR3 contains 13 residues. The CDR3 DNA follows: TGTGCCAGCAGCTTACCCGAGACCGGCGAGCAGTACTTC. Translating gives CASSLPETGEQYF.

The J gene is TRBJ2-5, the V gene TRBV5-6, with D perhaps matching TRBD2 (6 bases). Germline V CDR1 and CDR2: SGHDT, YYEEEE. The CDR3 consists of 13 residues. Trimming stripped 7 bases from V and 5 bases from J, with 15 bases between. The CDR3 protein is CASRGWERETQYF. CDR3 sequence (DNA): TGTGCCAGCCGGGGGTGGGAGCGGGAGACCCAGTACTTC.

This rearrangement joins TRBV7-2 to TRBJ1-5; D is unclear. Germline CDR1 is SGHTA and CDR2 is FQGNSA. The CDR3 totals 16 residues. The V gene lost 0 bases and the J gene lost 3 bases, with 12 bases spanning the gap. The DNA of the CDR3 is TGTGCCAGCAGCTTAGCTAGCACCCTCCTCAATCAGCCCCAGCATTTT. It codes for CASSLASTLLNQPQHF.

The table lists this clone with a few counts. The V call is TRBV6-1, the J call TRBJ2-5; D call uncertain. The CDR3 spans 13 residues. From germline, CDR1 is MNHNS and CDR2 SASEGT. V lost 3 bases to trimming and J lost 2 bases, with 7 bases between them. The CDR3 protein is CASSDGKQETQYF. CDR3 nucleotides: TGTGCCAGCAGTGACGGAAAACAAGAGACCCAGTACTTC.

The V call is TRBV27, the J call TRBJ2-7; 8 bases align to TRBD1. Germline assignment: CDR1 MNHEY and CDR2 SMNVEV (reference sequence). The CDR3 totals 15 residues. Trimming cost V 5 bases and J 5 bases; bases outside gene matches: 11. The CDR3 region has the DNA TGTGCCAGCAGTCATCCTAGGACAGGGAACCACGAGCAGTACTTC. It translates to CASSHPRTGNHEQYF.

In the case of this clone: Additional DNA sequences in this sample encode the identical CDR3. The CDR3 spells CASSQGGETQYF. The CDR3 DNA reads as TGCGCCAGCAGCCAAGGTGGAGAGACCCAGTACTTC. The chain uses TRBV4-1 and TRBJ2-5; D gene uncertain. This CDR3 contains 12 residues. Germline V gene sequence: CDR1 MGHRA, CDR2 YSYEKL. Trimming shortened V by 1 base and J by 4 bases, and 4 bases separated the two germline ends.

This clone was counted between two and nine times. This chain links TRBV19 with TRBJ2-3; 7 nucleotides match TRBD1. From germline, CDR1 is LNHDA and CDR2 SQIVND (reference sequence). The CDR3 has 14 residues. J was trimmed by 6 bases and V by 4 bases; bases with no gene match: 7. The CDR3 nucleotides are TGTGCCAGTAGTACAGGGCCCAGGGGGGATACGCAGTATTTT. Protein sequence: CASSTGPRGDTQYF.

The V call is TRBV5-6, the J call TRBJ1-2; D ambiguous. The germline gives CDR1 SGHDT, CDR2 YYEEEE. Trimming removed 1 base from V and 4 bases from J, with 11 bases in between. The CDR3 sequence is 14 residues long. DNA of the CDR3: TGTGCCAGCAGCTTGATGACGGCGGGCTATGGCTACACCTTC. This codes for CASSLMTAGYGYTF.

The chain employs TRBV4-2 and TRBJ2-2, with D maybe TRBD2 (5 bases). V lost 2 bases and J lost 0, with 10 bases in between. Germline lookup yields CDR1 LGHNA and CDR2 YNFKEQ. This CDR3 spans 16 amino acids. The CDR3 here is CASSQLDGTNTGELFF. CDR3 coding DNA: TGTGCCAGCAGCCAATTGGACGGGACGAACACCGGGGAGCTGTTTTTT.

A few counts support this clone. The chain joins TRBV4-2 to TRBJ2-3; maybe TRBD2 (5 bases). The CDR3 totals 16 residues. Per germline, CDR1 LGHNA and CDR2 YNFKEQ. The V gene lost 4 bases and the J gene lost 0 bases, with 14 bases spanning the gap. This CDR3 reads CASSRQRSGSTDTQYF. DNA for the CDR3: TGTGCCAGCAGCCGCCAGAGAAGCGGTAGCACAGATACGCAGTATTTT.

The chain is built from TRBV12-5 and TRBJ1-1; 8 bases fit TRBD1. The CDR3 contains 15 residues. Unmatched junction bases numbered 5, after V lost 3 bases and J lost 2 bases. Germline V CDR1 and CDR2: LGHNT, FRNRAP. In DNA, the CDR3 is TGTGCTAGTGGTTTAGGGGACAGGAGAAACACTGAAGCTTTCTTT. It translates to CASGLGDRRNTEAFF.

This clone has a handful of counts. This sequence joins TRBV30 and TRBJ2-3, with D unclear. V was pared by 1 base and J by 3 bases, with 8 bases between. The CDR3 consists of 13 residues. CDR1 GTSNPN and CDR2 SVGIG come from the germline V gene (reference sequence). CDR3 region: CAWSGPLTDTQYF. The CDR3 DNA is TGTGCCTGGAGTGGCCCTCTTACAGATACGCAGTATTTT.

At least ten counts were recorded for this clone. The CDR3 region has the DNA TGTGCCATCAGCCAGGGGGCCAATAATTCACCCCTCCACTTT. This encodes CAISQGANNSPLHF. This rearrangement joins TRBV10-3 to TRBJ1-6; TRBD1 agrees at 8 bases. The CDR3 loop spans 14 amino acids. The V segment lost 6 bases and the J segment 5 bases; nucleotides outside the gene matches: 3. The V gene's germline CDR1 is ENHRY and CDR2 SYGVKD.

This clone was recorded a few times. This chain uses TRBV6-5 with TRBJ1-5; maybe TRBD1 (5 bases). CDR3 length: 15 amino acids. Germline-derived CDR1 and CDR2 are MNHEY and SVGAGI. V was pared by 6 bases and J by 4 bases, with 16 bases between. The CDR3 region has the DNA TGTGCCAGCAGCCTCCTCAATCAGGGAAATCAGCCCCAGCATTTT. This gives the protein CASSLLNQGNQPQHF.